The rows below give T cell receptor beta chains drawn from one sample of a study of radiotherapy plus CTLA-4 blockade in lung cancer. Measured with immunoSEQ multiplex PCR; TCRdb has only the in-frame clones, and not every one. Among tens of thousands of clones listed, about four fifths were seen once. The specimen comprised peripheral blood, sampled from a patient treated with radiotherapy plus ipilimumab. These receptors were collected from a human donor with non-small cell lung cancer that progressed on radiotherapy plus ipilimumab. CDR3s include the opening cysteine and the closing phenylalanine or tryptophan. Each record gives: J gene, V gene, D gene, clone size, CDR3 length, CDR3 DNA, CDR3 protein. The D gene is left open where the match is weak. The size entry is marked missing in some rows and otherwise reads once, few, many or a size class.

j_gene: TRBJ1-6
v_gene: TRBV30
d_gene: .
abundance: .
len: 16
CDR3nt: TGTGCCTGGAGTGTTAAATTAGGGTCCTATAATTCACCCCTCCACTTT
CDR3aa: CAWSVKLGSYNSPLHF

j_gene: TRBJ2-1
v_gene: TRBV7-6
d_gene: TRBD1
abundance: .
len: 14
CDR3nt: TGTGCCAGCAGCATGGGACAGGGGCCCAATGAGCAGTTCTTC
CDR3aa: CASSMGQGPNEQFF

j_gene: TRBJ1-3
v_gene: TRBV28
d_gene: .
abundance: .
len: 15
CDR3nt: TGTGCCAGCAGTCCCCTGGCGGTCCTAGGAAACACCATATATTTT
CDR3aa: CASSPLAVLGNTIYF

j_gene: TRBJ2-7
v_gene: TRBV11-2
d_gene: TRBD2
abundance: few
len: 16
CDR3nt: TGTGCCAGCAGCGTGGGGACTAGCCAAAGAGGTTACGAGCAGTACTTC
CDR3aa: CASSVGTSQRGYEQYF

j_gene: TRBJ2-7
v_gene: TRBV5-1
d_gene: .
abundance: .
len: 14
CDR3nt: TGCGCCAGCAGCTTGCCTGCTAGTAGCGACGAGCAGTACTTC
CDR3aa: CASSLPASSDEQYF

j_gene: TRBJ1-1
v_gene: TRBV11-2
d_gene: TRBD1
abundance: .
len: 14
CDR3nt: TGTGCCAGCAGCTTGGGGACAGGGCCCACTGAAGCTTTCTTT
CDR3aa: CASSLGTGPTEAFF

j_gene: TRBJ1-5
v_gene: TRBV7-2
d_gene: .
abundance: .
len: 13
CDR3nt: TGTGCCAGCAGCCGGACAGTCAATCAGCCCCAGCATTTT
CDR3aa: CASSRTVNQPQHF

j_gene: TRBJ1-6
v_gene: TRBV28
d_gene: .
abundance: once
len: 15
CDR3nt: TGTGCCAGCAGTCCGATGGGGGGCCCGAATTCACCCCTCCACTTT
CDR3aa: CASSPMGGPNSPLHF

j_gene: TRBJ2-3
v_gene: TRBV28
d_gene: .
abundance: .
len: 16
CDR3nt: TGTGCCAGCAGTCCTGTCTCGGGGGCTAGCACAGATACGCAGTATTTT
CDR3aa: CASSPVSGASTDTQYF

j_gene: TRBJ2-2
v_gene: TRBV9
d_gene: .
abundance: few
len: 16
CDR3nt: TGTGCCAGCAGCGTAGAAGCGCGTACGAACACCGGGGAGCTGTTTTTT
CDR3aa: CASSVEARTNTGELFF

j_gene: TRBJ2-7
v_gene: TRBV5-4
d_gene: TRBD1
abundance: .
len: 14
CDR3nt: TGTGCCAGCAGCTCCAAGGGGACAGACTACGAGCAGTACTTC
CDR3aa: CASSSKGTDYEQYF

j_gene: TRBJ2-4
v_gene: TRBV7-9
d_gene: .
abundance: few
len: 16
CDR3nt: TGTGCCAGCAGCCAAGCGGGGCAGGGGGCCAAAAACATTCAGTACTTC
CDR3aa: CASSQAGQGAKNIQYF

j_gene: TRBJ2-1
v_gene: TRBV29-1
d_gene: .
abundance: .
len: 15
CDR3nt: TGCAGCGTTGAAAAGGGAGCAGTATCCTACAATGAGCAGTTCTTC
CDR3aa: CSVEKGAVSYNEQFF

j_gene: TRBJ1-6
v_gene: TRBV5-4
d_gene: .
abundance: .
len: 16
CDR3nt: TGTGCCAGCAGCTTGGGGCAGGAGCCCTATAATTCACCCCTCCACTTT
CDR3aa: CASSLGQEPYNSPLHF

j_gene: TRBJ2-3
v_gene: TRBV27
d_gene: .
abundance: .
len: 14
CDR3nt: TGTGCCAGCAGCGTCCGGGACGACACAGATACGCAGTATTTT
CDR3aa: CASSVRDDTDTQYF

j_gene: TRBJ2-3
v_gene: TRBV6-5
d_gene: .
abundance: .
len: 14
CDR3nt: TGTGCCAGCAGCCAAACCCAGGGAACAGATACGCAGTATTTT
CDR3aa: CASSQTQGTDTQYF

j_gene: TRBJ2-3
v_gene: TRBV28
d_gene: .
abundance: once
len: 12
CDR3nt: TGTGCCAGCAGGCCAGGGACAGATACGCAGTATTTT
CDR3aa: CASRPGTDTQYF

j_gene: TRBJ1-4
v_gene: TRBV5-1
d_gene: .
abundance: .
len: 14
CDR3nt: TGCGCCAGCAGCTTGGGACAGGCTAATGAAAAACTGTTTTTT
CDR3aa: CASSLGQANEKLFF

j_gene: TRBJ2-3
v_gene: TRBV19
d_gene: .
abundance: .
len: 17
CDR3nt: TGTGCCAGTAGTATAGATAGATGGCAGGGGATCACAGATACGCAGTATTTT
CDR3aa: CASSIDRWQGITDTQYF

j_gene: TRBJ1-1
v_gene: TRBV15
d_gene: .
abundance: .
len: 15
CDR3nt: TGTGCCACCAGCAGAGGCGTGGAGATTAACACTGAAGCTTTCTTT
CDR3aa: CATSRGVEINTEAFF

j_gene: TRBJ1-1
v_gene: TRBV11-3
d_gene: .
abundance: .
len: 13
CDR3nt: TGTGCCAGCAGCTCCTACCCATCGAATGAAGCTTTCTTT
CDR3aa: CASSSYPSNEAFF

j_gene: TRBJ2-1
v_gene: TRBV28
d_gene: TRBD2
abundance: .
len: 16
CDR3nt: TGTGCCAGCAGAACCCTAGGAGCGGGGGTTCACAATGAGCAGTTCTTC
CDR3aa: CASRTLGAGVHNEQFF

j_gene: TRBJ1-1
v_gene: TRBV11-2
d_gene: .
abundance: .
len: 17
CDR3nt: TGTGCCAGCAGCCCCCCCGGGGATAAACACCCGAGCACTGAAGCTTTCTTT
CDR3aa: CASSPPGDKHPSTEAFF

j_gene: TRBJ2-2
v_gene: TRBV10-3
d_gene: .
abundance: once
len: 15
CDR3nt: TGTGCCATCAGTGAAAGGGGACCGGACACCGGGGAGCTGTTTTTT
CDR3aa: CAISERGPDTGELFF

j_gene: TRBJ2-2
v_gene: TRBV5-1
d_gene: .
abundance: .
len: 14
CDR3nt: TGCGCCAGCAGCCAACAGGGGAACACCGGGGAGCTGTTTTTT
CDR3aa: CASSQQGNTGELFF

j_gene: TRBJ2-5
v_gene: TRBV5-7
d_gene: TRBD2
abundance: .
len: 18
CDR3nt: TGTGCCAGCAGCTTGGCGGGGACTAGCGGGACTTCCAGCGAGACCCAGTACTTC
CDR3aa: CASSLAGTSGTSSETQYF

j_gene: TRBJ2-1
v_gene: TRBV11-2
d_gene: .
abundance: .
len: 15
CDR3nt: TGTGCCAGCAGTCAAACAGGGAGCTCCTACAATGAGCAGTTCTTC
CDR3aa: CASSQTGSSYNEQFF

j_gene: TRBJ1-5
v_gene: TRBV23-1
d_gene: .
abundance: .
len: 14
CDR3nt: TGCGCCAGCAGACCCGGGCCCAACAATCAGCCCCAGCATTTT
CDR3aa: CASRPGPNNQPQHF